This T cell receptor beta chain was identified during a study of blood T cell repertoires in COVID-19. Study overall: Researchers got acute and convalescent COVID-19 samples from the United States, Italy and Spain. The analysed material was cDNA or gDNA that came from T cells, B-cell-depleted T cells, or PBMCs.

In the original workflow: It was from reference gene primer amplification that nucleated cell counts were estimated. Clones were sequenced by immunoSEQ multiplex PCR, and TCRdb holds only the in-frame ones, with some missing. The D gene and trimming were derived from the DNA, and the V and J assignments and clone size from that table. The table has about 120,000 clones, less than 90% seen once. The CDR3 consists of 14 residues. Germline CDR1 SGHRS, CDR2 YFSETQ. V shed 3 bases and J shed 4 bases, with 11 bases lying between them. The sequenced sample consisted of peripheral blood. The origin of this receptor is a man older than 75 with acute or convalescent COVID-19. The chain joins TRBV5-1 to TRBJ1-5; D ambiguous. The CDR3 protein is CASSSGERNQPQHF. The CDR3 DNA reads TGCGCCAGCAGCTCGGGTGAGCGGAATCAGCCCCAGCATTTT.